The 25 T cell receptor beta chains below were found in one sample sequenced in a study of identical twins (TCRdb year 2016). Receptor amplification or capture employed 5' RACE. The run used an Illumina HiSeq 2000. The public reads were run again by TCRdb, first through fastp at Q25 and then through MiXCR, and only productive beta chains were kept. Entries that share a CDR3 protein sequence are merged under the most common genes and DNA. The sample profile shows some 1,600,000 distinct CDR3 sequences; about 32% of them were found once. Of the sample, under 0.35% is held by the ten largest clones. Material for sequencing was cord blood. The receptor source for this set is a newborn girl in good health.

The table lists this clonotype with many counts. The rearrangement uses TRBV5-1 and TRBJ2-1; perhaps TRBD2 as D (5 bases). CDR1 SGHRS and CDR2 YFSETQ come from the germline V gene. V lost 0 bases and J lost 14, with 18 bases in between. The CDR3 has 14 amino acids. CDR3: CASSLAPESGLEFF. As DNA, the CDR3 is TGCGCCAGCAGCTTGGCCCCCGAGAGCGGCCTAGAGTTCTTC.

V usage is TRBV28 and J usage is TRBJ1-2, with D perhaps TRBD1 (6 bases). From germline, CDR1 is MDHEN and CDR2 SYDVKM. The CDR3 is made up of 15 amino acids. Trimming removed 5 bases from V and 5 bases from J, with 18 bases in between. CDR3 nucleotides: TGTGCCAGCAGTCCTGGTGGGGGCGCGATGTATGGCTACACCTTC. Amino acids: CASSPGGGAMYGYTF.

This clonotype was seen a handful of times. V gene TRBV24-1 combines with J gene TRBJ2-1; D gene ambiguous. The CDR3 covers 14 residues. Germline V lookup: CDR1 KGHDR, CDR2 SFDVKD. Trimming stripped 0 bases from V and 8 bases from J, with 10 bases between. CDR3 nucleotides: TGTGCCACCAGTGATTTGGGACGGACGGATGAGCAGTTCTTC. The encoded protein is CATSDLGRTDEQFF.

In this sample, this clonotype turned up a few times. This rearrangement joins TRBV10-3 to TRBJ2-3, with TRBD2 matching over 8 bases. This CDR3 has 14 residues. In germline, CDR1 is ENHRY, CDR2 SYGVKD. Losses at the gene ends were 5 bases for V and 0 bases for J; bases not matched to a gene: 1. Here the CDR3 DNA reads TGTGCCATCAGTAGCGGGAGAAGCACAGATACGCAGTATTTT. Translating it yields CAISSGRSTDTQYF.

V and J are TRBV7-2 and TRBJ1-2; 7 bases match TRBD1. Germline V gene data show CDR1 as SGHTA and CDR2 as FQGNSA. This CDR3 is 14 amino acids long. The ends lost 8 bases at V and 0 bases at J; junction bases unmatched: 6. The CDR3 nucleotides are TGTGCCAGCGGCGGCAGGGGGACTAACTATGGCTACACCTTC. It encodes CASGGRGTNYGYTF.

The rearrangement joins TRBV13 to TRBJ2-3, with D perhaps matching TRBD1 (5 bases). The V gene lost 1 base and the J gene lost 3 bases, with 11 bases spanning the gap. CDR3 length: 15 amino acids. Germline V CDR1 and CDR2: PRHDT, FYEKMQ (reference sequence). CDR3 coding DNA: TGTGCCAGCAGCTTAGTGCAGGGAATGACAGATACGCAGTATTTT. Its protein is CASSLVQGMTDTQYF.

This clonotype was picked up many times. The CDR3 DNA sequence: TGTGCCAGCAGCTTAGCTAGGACAGGGCCTACTTTAGCCAAAAACATTCAGTACTTC. Translated: CASSLARTGPTLAKNIQYF. The chain joins TRBV7-2 to TRBJ2-4; 8 bases match TRBD1. Germline-derived CDR1 and CDR2 are SGHTA and FQGNSA. This CDR3 is built from 19 residues. Trimming removed 0 bases from V and 0 bases from J; junction bases left unmatched: 10.

The chain carries TRBV7-9 and TRBJ2-5; no definite D call. CDR1 is SEHNR, CDR2 FQNEAQ, per germline (reference sequence). This CDR3 has 14 residues. V lost 2 bases, J lost 0 bases, and 7 bases lay in between. The CDR3 region is CASSLTAYQETQYF. The CDR3 coding sequence is TGTGCCAGCAGCTTAACAGCGTACCAAGAGACCCAGTACTTC.

This clonotype has only a few counts. The rearrangement uses TRBV11-2 and TRBJ1-4; no definite D call. Deletions cut 1 base from V and 3 bases from J, with 12 bases between. Germline assignment: CDR1 SGHAT and CDR2 FQNNGV. CDR3 length: 16 amino acids. In DNA, the CDR3 is TGTGCCAGCAGCTTAGCCCACAGACCGGCTAATGAAAAACTGTTTTTT. As protein: CASSLAHRPANEKLFF.

The chain couples TRBV2 to TRBJ2-3, with 11 bases aligning to TRBD2. V lost 8 bases, J lost 4 bases, and 8 bases stayed unmatched. The CDR3 covers 15 residues. Per the germline V gene, CDR1 is SNHLY and CDR2 is FYNNEI. CDR3 nucleotides: TGTGCCAGCCGTAGCGGGGGGGCTTTGGCAGATACGCAGTATTTT. It specifies CASRSGGALADTQYF.

The J gene is TRBJ1-1, the V gene TRBV4-1, with D tentatively TRBD1 (6 bases). CDR3 length: 17 amino acids. Per germline, CDR1 MGHRA and CDR2 YSYEKL. Trimming cost V 1 base and J 0 bases, with 15 bases left between them. The CDR3 coding sequence is TGCGCCAGCAGCCAAGTTGAACGGGGGGACATGAACACTGAAGCTTTCTTT. Amino acid sequence: CASSQVERGDMNTEAFF.

The chain's CDR3 is CASSVSTSGRFQETQYF. The CDR3 DNA reads as TGCGCCAGCAGTGTTTCAACTAGCGGGAGATTCCAAGAGACCCAGTACTTC. The chain uses TRBV10-2 and TRBJ2-5, with TRBD2 matching 11 bases. The trim removed 4 bases at V and 1 base at J, leaving 8 bases unmatched. Looked up from germline, CDR1 is WSHSY and CDR2 is SAAADI. The CDR3 covers 17 residues.

This clonotype was found a few times. The rearrangement links TRBV7-9 to TRBJ2-1; 7 bases match TRBD1. This CDR3 has 13 amino acids. The V and J ends lost 8 bases and 6 bases, in that order; junction bases with no gene match: 7. Per the germline V gene, CDR1 is SEHNR and CDR2 is FQNEAQ (reference sequence). The CDR3 reads CASGFAGGNEQFF. The CDR3 bases are TGTGCCAGCGGGTTTGCAGGGGGCAATGAGCAGTTCTTC. Based on the CDR3 plus reference TRBV7-9 and TRBJ2-1, the full variable domain is DTGVSQNPRHKITKRGQNVTFRCDPISEHNRLYWYRQTLGQGPEFLTYFQNEAQLEKSRLLSDRFSAERPKGSFSTLEIQRTEQGDSAMYLCASGFAGGNEQFFGPGTRLTVL.

This clonotype was seen a few times. The J gene is TRBJ1-6, the V gene TRBV6-5, with TRBD1 matching over 7 bases. Germline V gene data show CDR1 as MNHEY and CDR2 as SVGAGI. With 2 bases clipped from V and 10 bases from J, the junction kept 5 bases outside the gene matches. The CDR3 runs to 14 residues. Written as DNA, the CDR3 is TGTGCCAGCAGTTACGACAGGGAAAGGTCACCCCTCCACTTT. Translation: CASSYDRERSPLHF.

In its sample, this clonotype was seen a few times. The rearrangement uses TRBV15 and TRBJ1-4, with a weak D call TRBD1 (6 bases). The CDR3 length is 15 residues. V gave up 4 bases and J gave up 8 bases, with 17 bases separating them. Germline CDR1 and CDR2: LNHNV and YYDKDF (reference sequence). The CDR3 spells CATSTLQGGREKLFF. The CDR3 DNA sequence: TGTGCCACCAGCACCTTACAGGGAGGGAGAGAAAAACTGTTTTTT.

This clonotype appeared once. The rearrangement uses TRBV28 and TRBJ1-5; 11 bases line up with TRBD1. Germline loops: CDR1 MDHEN, CDR2 SYDVKM. The CDR3 extends over 14 amino acids. Trimming cost V 6 bases and J 8 bases; bases outside gene matches: 6. CDR3 loop: CASRLGQGAEPQHF. The DNA of the CDR3 is TGTGCCAGCAGATTAGGACAGGGGGCTGAGCCCCAGCATTTT.

The chain carries TRBV19 and TRBJ2-1, with 8 bases matching TRBD2. CDR3 size: 15 residues. Trimming removed 7 bases from V and 0 bases from J; junction bases left unmatched: 5. CDR1 is LNHDA, CDR2 SQIVND, per germline (reference sequence). CDR3 loop: CASKMSGSSYNEQFF. The CDR3 DNA follows: TGTGCCAGTAAAATGAGCGGGAGCTCCTACAATGAGCAGTTCTTC. The whole variable domain, remainder taken from reference TRBV19 and TRBJ2-1, is DGGITQSPKYLFRKEGQNVTLSCEQNLNHDAMYWYRQDPGQGLRLIYYSQIVNDFQKGDIAEGYSVSREKKESFPLTVTSAQKNPTAFYLCASKMSGSSYNEQFFGPGTRLTVL.

The chain employs TRBV2 and TRBJ2-7; D unresolved. The germline CDR1 and CDR2 sequences are SNHLY and FYNNEI. V dropped 3 bases and J dropped 6 bases, with 18 bases sitting between them. CDR3 length: 15 residues. CDR3 region: CASSDPLLAVREQYF. As DNA, the CDR3 is TGTGCCAGCAGTGACCCTCTCCTTGCCGTCCGCGAGCAGTACTTC.

The rearrangement uses TRBV4-1 and TRBJ2-1, with TRBD2 identical over 7 bases. Germline assignment: CDR1 MGHRA and CDR2 YSYEKL. With 1 base clipped from V and 3 bases from J, the junction kept 6 bases outside the gene matches. The CDR3 loop spans 16 amino acids. CDR3 loop: CASSQGIAGLYNEQFF. The CDR3 nucleotides are TGCGCCAGCAGCCAAGGAATAGCGGGTCTCTACAATGAGCAGTTCTTC.

The V gene is TRBV20-1, the J gene TRBJ2-3; D unresolved. Germline V gene data show CDR1 as DFQATT and CDR2 as SNEGSKA (reference sequence). Trimming removed 3 bases at V and 2 bases at J, with 9 bases between. CDR3 length: 13 amino acids. The CDR3 here is CSASARPTDTQYF. CDR3 bases: TGCAGTGCTAGCGCCCGCCCCACAGATACGCAGTATTTT.

The chain uses TRBV6-2 or TRBV6-3 and TRBJ2-7; 9 bases match TRBD1. The V segment lost 6 bases and the J segment 3 bases; nucleotides outside the gene matches: 6. This CDR3 comprises 14 residues. The germline V gene has CDR1 MNHEY and CDR2 SVGEGT. This CDR3 reads CASRLLTGGYEQYF. Written as DNA, the CDR3 is TGTGCCAGCAGACTACTGACAGGGGGCTACGAGCAGTACTTC.

This clonotype was observed many times. This rearrangement joins TRBV20-1 to TRBJ2-1; D not certain. This CDR3 is 15 amino acids long. Looked up from germline, CDR1 is DFQATT and CDR2 is SNEGSKA (reference sequence). V was clipped by 1 base and J by 0 bases, with 10 bases between them. The CDR3 here is CSARGQLSSYNEQFF. The CDR3 nucleotides are TGCAGTGCTAGAGGCCAGCTATCCTCCTACAATGAGCAGTTCTTC.

The CDR3 nucleotides read TGCAGTGCTAGAAGGACTAGCGGGCGTGGTGAGCAGTACTTC. This translates into CSARRTSGRGEQYF. The rearrangement uses TRBV20-1 and TRBJ2-7, with TRBD2 identical over 11 bases. The CDR3 consists of 14 residues. V dropped 2 bases and J dropped 7; count of bases not matched to a gene: 7. Germline CDR1 DFQATT, CDR2 SNEGSKA (reference sequence).

The V and J genes are TRBV6-1 and TRBJ1-2, with D tentatively TRBD1 (6 bases). Germline V gene lookup returns CDR1 MNHNS and CDR2 SASEGT. The CDR3 is 14 residues long. Trimming shortened V by 1 base and J by 4 bases, and 10 bases separated the two germline ends. The CDR3 reads CASSEVEGGYGYTF. CDR3 coding DNA: TGTGCCAGCAGTGAAGTCGAGGGGGGCTATGGCTACACCTTC.

This clonotype was counted only a few times. The chain joins TRBV6-6 to TRBJ2-7; D perhaps matches TRBD1 (6 bases). The germline CDR1 and CDR2 sequences are MNHNY and SVGAGI (reference sequence). The V and J ends lost 7 bases and 2 bases respectively, with 12 bases between them. The CDR3 has 13 residues. The CDR3 DNA reads TGTGCCAGCACCCCTACAGGGACCTACGAGCAGTACTTC. Protein sequence: CASTPTGTYEQYF.